The 17 T cell receptor beta chains reported below all come from one sample, sequenced in a study of response to subunit inactivated influenza vaccine. TCRdb reprocessed the RT-PCR reads via MiXCR and lists one record per CDR3 protein. This sample yields some 640,000 distinct CDR3 sequences, of which about 14% are seen a single time; 6.5% to 8.5% belongs to the top ten. Sequencing was performed on PBMCs from blood, taken 14 days before vaccination. These receptors all stem from a man aged 45 to 65 who received an inactivated influenza vaccine.

This clonotype was counted a few times. V and J are TRBV5-1 and TRBJ1-1, with D tentatively TRBD1 (6 bases). Trimming cost V 5 bases and J 1 base, with 24 bases left between them. The CDR3 extends over 18 amino acids. Germline V gene data show CDR1 as SGHRS and CDR2 as YFSETQ. The CDR3 region is CASRAGVELRRANTEAFF. The CDR3 coding sequence is TGCGCCAGCAGAGCAGGGGTTGAGCTCCGGCGGGCGAACACTGAAGCTTTCTTT.

This clonotype occurred a few times. The chain carries TRBV6-5 and TRBJ1-1, with 12 bases identical to TRBD1. The ends lost 0 bases at V and 6 bases at J; junction bases unmatched: 8. Germline CDR1 MNHEY, CDR2 SVGAGI. The CDR3 length is 17 residues. In DNA form, the CDR3 reads TGTGCCAGCAGTTACTCTGGGACAGGGGGCTTAAAAGCTGAAGCTTTCTTT. Translating it yields CASSYSGTGGLKAEAFF.

This clonotype was seen a handful of times. The rearrangement joins TRBV7-9 to TRBJ2-5, with D perhaps matching TRBD1 (6 bases). Germline V lookup: CDR1 SEHNR, CDR2 FQNEAQ (reference sequence). CDR3 size: 15 residues. V lost 3 bases, J lost 2 bases, and 13 bases lay in between. In DNA form, the CDR3 reads TGTGCCAGCAGCTTCGGACAGACGGGACAAGAGACCCAGTACTTC. It encodes CASSFGQTGQETQYF. The entire variable domain, with the rest obtained from reference TRBV7-9 and TRBJ2-5, is as follows: DTGVSQNPRHKITKRGQNVTFRCDPISEHNRLYWYRQTLGQGPEFLTYFQNEAQLEKSRLLSDRFSAERPKGSFSTLEIQRTEQGDSAMYLCASSFGQTGQETQYFGPGTRLLVL.

The chain couples TRBV10-3 to TRBJ2-7, with 7 positions matching TRBD2. Germline loops: CDR1 ENHRY, CDR2 SYGVKD. V trimming: 6 bases; J trimming: 2 bases; junction bases outside the gene matches: 10. CDR3 size: 15 residues. DNA of the CDR3: TGTGCCATCAGAGGTGCCGGGACTACCGCCTACGAGCAGTACTTC. Its translation is CAIRGAGTTAYEQYF.

The chain's CDR3 is CASSYLRNTGELFF. As DNA, the CDR3 is TGTGCCAGCAGTTACCTTAGAAACACCGGGGAGCTGTTTTTT. The chain recombines TRBV6-5 with TRBJ2-2; D not certain. This CDR3 comprises 14 residues. The V gene lost 2 bases and the J gene lost 2 bases, with 6 bases spanning the gap. The germline CDR1 and CDR2 sequences are MNHEY and SVGAGI.

The chain couples TRBV28 to TRBJ2-2; TRBD2 agrees at 8 bases. Per the germline V gene, CDR1 is MDHEN and CDR2 is SYDVKM. CDR3 length: 17 residues. Trimming took 4 bases from V and 4 from J; bases not matched to a gene: 11. CDR3: CASSSNQAGAGTGELFF. For the CDR3, the DNA is TGTGCCAGCAGTTCCAATCAAGCGGGAGCGGGCACCGGGGAGCTGTTTTTT.

Only a few counts were recorded for this clonotype. This chain connects TRBV7-9 to TRBJ2-5, with D hard to call. Germline assignment: CDR1 SEHNR and CDR2 FQNEAQ (reference sequence). V was pared by 0 bases and J by 4 bases, with 12 bases between. This CDR3 is 15 amino acids long. The CDR3 coding sequence is TGTGCCAGCAGCTTAGCCGGCCCCAGCCCAGAGACCCAGTACTTC. This gives the protein CASSLAGPSPETQYF.

The chain recombines TRBV6-5 with TRBJ2-1, with D maybe TRBD2 (5 bases). This CDR3 region has 14 residues. Deletions cut 4 bases from V and 7 bases from J, with 14 bases between. Germline V gene data show CDR1 as MNHEY and CDR2 as SVGAGI. The CDR3 region is CASSSRVRYNEQFF. The CDR3 DNA reads TGTGCCAGCAGTTCGCGGGTTCGGTATAATGAGCAGTTCTTC.

A few counts support this clonotype. V is TRBV24-1 and J is TRBJ1-2, with TRBD1 matching over 10 bases. The CDR3 has 14 amino acids. Germline CDR1 KGHDR, CDR2 SFDVKD. J was trimmed by 5 bases and V by 12 bases; bases with no gene match: 11. The CDR3 DNA reads TGTGCCCCTCGGACAGGGGGGAAAGGGTATGGCTACACCTTC. The encoded protein is CAPRTGGKGYGYTF.

The rearrangement uses TRBV20-1 and TRBJ2-7, with D perhaps matching TRBD1 (6 bases). The length of the CDR3 is 13 residues. Trimming took off 2 bases at V and 2 bases at J, with 10 bases between the two ends. Germline V gene lookup returns CDR1 DFQATT and CDR2 SNEGSKA (reference sequence). The CDR3 DNA reads TGCAGTGCTAGACTCAGGGGAACCTACGAGCAGTACTTC. Amino acid sequence: CSARLRGTYEQYF.

This chain uses TRBV29-1 with TRBJ1-1, with no clear D. Germline lookup yields CDR1 SQVTM and CDR2 ANQGSEA. The CDR3 consists of 14 residues. The CDR3 bases are TGCAGAGATATATGGTCGGAAGGTGGCACTGAAGCTTTCTTT. This translates into CRDIWSEGGTEAFF.

The chain couples TRBV15 to TRBJ2-5; perhaps TRBD1 as D (6 bases). The CDR3 consists of 16 residues. Trimming took off 0 bases at V and 1 base at J, with 12 bases between the two ends. Per germline, CDR1 LNHNV and CDR2 YYDKDF (reference sequence). Here the CDR3 reads CATSRDSQGPQETQYF. The CDR3 DNA follows: TGTGCCACCAGCAGAGATTCTCAGGGGCCCCAAGAGACCCAGTACTTC.

The rearrangement links TRBV4-3 to TRBJ2-1, with TRBD2 matching 7 bases. In germline, CDR1 is LGHNA, CDR2 YSLEER. CDR3 size: 17 residues. J lost 0 bases, V lost 1 base, and 6 bases had no gene match. The CDR3, as DNA: TGCGCCAGCAGCCAAGTTGGTGGGGGGGTCTCCTACAATGAGCAGTTCTTC. This codes for CASSQVGGGVSYNEQFF.

This clonotype came up many times. The rearrangement uses TRBV5-1 and TRBJ1-1; 7 bases line up with TRBD1. The junction had 17 bases not matched to a gene; V was cut back by 4 bases and J by 5 bases. There are 17 residues in the CDR3. Germline CDR1 and CDR2: SGHRS and YFSETQ. This chain's CDR3 is CASSPGHRGFTGTEAFF. CDR3 sequence (DNA): TGCGCCAGCAGCCCCGGGCACAGGGGTTTTACGGGAACTGAAGCTTTCTTT.

The rearrangement joins TRBV6-2 or TRBV6-3 to TRBJ2-3; the match to TRBD2 covers 9 bases. This CDR3 has 15 residues. Germline V gene lookup returns CDR1 MNHEY and CDR2 SVGEGT. Trimming removed 6 bases from V and 2 bases from J; junction bases left unmatched: 6. CDR3 DNA sequence: TGTGCCAGCAGATCGACTAGCGGATACACAGATACGCAGTATTTT. The encoded protein is CASRSTSGYTDTQYF.

V usage is TRBV30 and J usage is TRBJ2-3; the match to TRBD2 covers 11 bases. Losses at the gene ends were 2 bases for V and 0 bases for J; bases not matched to a gene: 10. Germline CDR1 is GTSNPN and CDR2 is SVGIG (reference sequence). This CDR3 contains 18 residues. CDR3 nucleotide sequence: TGTGCCTGGAGTTATCATAGCGGGGGGGCCTTTAGCACAGATACGCAGTATTTT. As protein: CAWSYHSGGAFSTDTQYF.

This clonotype has more than one count but fewer than ten. This rearrangement joins TRBV7-8 to TRBJ2-2; 7 bases fit TRBD1. V lost 5 bases to trimming and J lost 4 bases; unmatched junction nucleotides: 10. The CDR3 has 16 amino acids. From germline, CDR1 is SGHVS and CDR2 FQNEAQ. The CDR3 reads CASSNGQASGTGELFF. The CDR3 nucleotides read TGTGCCAGCAGCAACGGACAGGCCAGCGGCACCGGGGAGCTGTTTTTT.